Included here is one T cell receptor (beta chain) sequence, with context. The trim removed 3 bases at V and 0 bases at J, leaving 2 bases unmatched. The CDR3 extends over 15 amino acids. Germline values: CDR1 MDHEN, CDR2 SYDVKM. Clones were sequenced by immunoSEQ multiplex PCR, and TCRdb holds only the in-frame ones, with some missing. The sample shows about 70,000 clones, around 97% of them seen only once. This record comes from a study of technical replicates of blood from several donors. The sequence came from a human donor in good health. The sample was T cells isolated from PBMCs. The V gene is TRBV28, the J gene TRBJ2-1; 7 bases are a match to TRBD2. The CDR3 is CASSLGGSSYNEQFF. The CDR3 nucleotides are TGTGCCAGCAGTTTGGGGGGGAGCTCCTACAATGAGCAGTTCTTC.